Below, one T cell receptor (beta chain) is given with its context. The antigen this receptor binds is unknown. Per-nucleotide qualities are absent, and no much larger clonotype sits a single base away. The sample is drawn from a study of T cell responses to AZD1222 COVID-19 vaccine (dated by TCRdb to the early 2020s). Regarding the research as a whole: Because spike-specific TCR depth and breadth did not differ between the two schedules, AZD1222 recipients who got a second dose at roughly 4 weeks were pooled with those who got a second dose at roughly 12 weeks. Trial participants were enrolled by age into subgroups of 18-55, 56-69 and 70-plus years, and around 150, 28 and 57 TCR-sequenced participants, respectively, were included in these subgroups. TCR sequencing covered 233 trial participants: 200 to 210 given two doses of AZD1222 and 26 given two doses of MenACWY control vaccine.

Sample time point, as interpreted from the label and publication: baseline before first vaccination. The vaccinee samples were drawn from two UK trials, COV001 and COV002, one of which was a single-blind randomized controlled phase 2/3 trial testing AZD1222 (ChAdOx1 nCoV-19) in healthy adults. Trial participant PBMC samples were collected at day 0 and day 28 after the second dose for TCRbeta chain sequencing. The CDR3 regions of human TCRbeta chains were analyzed by immunosequencing. Per the original workflow: Repertoire TCRs were matched against a reference library of SARS-CoV-2-specific TCRs generated with the MIRA antigen-specificity platform. Breadth was defined as the fraction of unique TCRs that were SARS-CoV-2-associated. Depth was defined as the fraction of total T cells that were SARS-CoV-2-associated. Each spike-specific TCR was assigned to its reactive spike region and to a CD4 or CD8 class using the MIRA data. Log10-transformed breadth and depth values were compared by one-way ANOVA with Sidak's multiple comparisons tests. TCRdb limited this immuneACCESS table to in-frame rearrangements with V and J called. A share of clones is missing; checked studies link under half to unresolved V genes, and the rest is unexplained. D and trimming come from the DNA, and the V and J calls and clone size come from that table. Present in this sample are 150,000 to 200,000 clones, approximately 93% of which were seen just once. The biggest ten clones account for roughly 3.8% of the sample.

The CDR3 goes from the cysteine to the phenylalanine over 14 residues. Solely the CDR3 DNA is kept, with 42 bases framed from the first base. Via the germline V gene, CDR1 is SNHLY and CDR2 FYNNEI. At the junction V is shortened by 5 bases and J by 4 bases; bases outside the gene matches: 6. General findings and caveats noted by the study authors: A significant rise in spike-specific TCR breadth and depth was observed after two AZD1222 doses relative to day 0 and relative to MenACWY recipients. Conclusions about previously exposed vaccinees were limited because only a handful of AZD1222 recipients were SARS-CoV-2 seropositive at baseline. Reportedly, close to half of the unique spike-specific TCRs recognized epitopes lying outside the regions that are mutated in the B.1.351 and B.1.1.7 variants. CD4 TCRs associated with the vaccine covered the entire spike protein, and the dominant responses were in regions 160-218 and 743-854. The 56-69-year group was small, and its depth increase did not reach significance, likely because of low power. Most participants were white British and females outnumbered males, and the authors suggested that clonal diversity may have been underestimated. No day 14 peak-response samples were available, so repertoires were characterized only after the peak T cell response.

The chain is assembled from TRBV2 and TRBJ1-1; TRBD1 matches 8 bases in the middle. The TCR originated in an adult in good health. The specimen was peripheral blood, collected on day 0 of AZD1222 vaccination. The CDR3 protein is CASSRTGRGTEAFF. The nucleotide sequence reads as follows: TGTGCCAGCAGTAGGACAGGGAGGGGCACTGAAGCTTTCTTT.